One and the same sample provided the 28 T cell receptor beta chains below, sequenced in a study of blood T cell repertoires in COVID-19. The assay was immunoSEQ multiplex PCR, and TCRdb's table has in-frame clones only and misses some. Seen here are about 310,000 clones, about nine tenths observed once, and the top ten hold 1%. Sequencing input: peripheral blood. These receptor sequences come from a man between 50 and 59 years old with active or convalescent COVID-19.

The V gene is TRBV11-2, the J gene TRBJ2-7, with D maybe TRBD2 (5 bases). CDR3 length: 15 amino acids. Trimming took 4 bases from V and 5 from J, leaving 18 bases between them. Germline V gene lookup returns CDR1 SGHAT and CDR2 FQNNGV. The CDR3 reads CASSSGKVPKDEQYF. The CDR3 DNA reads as TGTGCCAGCAGCTCGGGGAAGGTCCCCAAGGACGAGCAGTACTTC.

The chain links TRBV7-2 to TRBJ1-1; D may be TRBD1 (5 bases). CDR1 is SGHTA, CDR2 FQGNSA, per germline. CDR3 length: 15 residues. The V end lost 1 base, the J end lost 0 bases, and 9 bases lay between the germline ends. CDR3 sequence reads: CASSLGGGMNTEAFF. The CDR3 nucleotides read TGTGCCAGCAGCTTAGGGGGGGGGATGAACACTGAAGCTTTCTTT.

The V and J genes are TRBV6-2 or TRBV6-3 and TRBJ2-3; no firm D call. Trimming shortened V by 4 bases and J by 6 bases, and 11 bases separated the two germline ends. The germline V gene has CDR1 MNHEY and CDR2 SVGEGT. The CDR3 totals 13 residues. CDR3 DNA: TGTGCCAGCAGTTTACAGATCCCGGATACGCAGTATTTT. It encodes CASSLQIPDTQYF.

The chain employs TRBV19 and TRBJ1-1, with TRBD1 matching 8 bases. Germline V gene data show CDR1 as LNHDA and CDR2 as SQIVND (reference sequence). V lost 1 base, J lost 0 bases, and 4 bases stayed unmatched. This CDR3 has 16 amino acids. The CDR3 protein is CASSIGQGLVNTEAFF. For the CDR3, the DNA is TGTGCCAGTAGTATAGGACAGGGGCTGGTGAACACTGAAGCTTTCTTT.

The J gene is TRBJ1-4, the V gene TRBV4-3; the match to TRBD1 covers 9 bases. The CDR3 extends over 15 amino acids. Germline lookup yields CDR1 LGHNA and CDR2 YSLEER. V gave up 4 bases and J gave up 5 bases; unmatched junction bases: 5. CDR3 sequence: CASSPWDRANEKLFF. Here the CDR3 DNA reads TGCGCCAGCAGCCCCTGGGACAGGGCCAATGAAAAACTGTTTTTT.

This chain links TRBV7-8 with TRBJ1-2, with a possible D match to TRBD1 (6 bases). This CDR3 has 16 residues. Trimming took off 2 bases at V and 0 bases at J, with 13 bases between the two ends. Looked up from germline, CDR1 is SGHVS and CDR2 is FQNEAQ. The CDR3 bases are TGTGCCAGCAGCTTATATCGGACAGCTTCTAACTATGGCTACACCTTC. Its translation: CASSLYRTASNYGYTF.

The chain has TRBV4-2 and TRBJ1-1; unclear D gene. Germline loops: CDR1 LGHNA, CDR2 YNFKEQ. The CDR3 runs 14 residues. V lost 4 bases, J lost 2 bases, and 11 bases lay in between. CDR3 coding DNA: TGTGCCAGCAGCCTAGCGAAGGGAAACACTGAAGCTTTCTTT. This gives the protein CASSLAKGNTEAFF.

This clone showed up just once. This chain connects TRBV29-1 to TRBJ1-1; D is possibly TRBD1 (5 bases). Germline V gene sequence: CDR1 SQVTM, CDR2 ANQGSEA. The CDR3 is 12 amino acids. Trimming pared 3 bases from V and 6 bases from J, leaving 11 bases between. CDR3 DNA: TGCAGCGTTGACAAGACAGATTCTGAAGCTTTCTTT. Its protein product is CSVDKTDSEAFF.

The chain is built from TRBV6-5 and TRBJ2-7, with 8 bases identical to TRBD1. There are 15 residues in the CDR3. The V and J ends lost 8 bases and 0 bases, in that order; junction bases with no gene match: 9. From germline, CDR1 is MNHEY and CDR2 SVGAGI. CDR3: CASVSGQGFSYEQYF. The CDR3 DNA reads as TGTGCCAGCGTCTCAGGACAGGGCTTCTCCTACGAGCAGTACTTC.

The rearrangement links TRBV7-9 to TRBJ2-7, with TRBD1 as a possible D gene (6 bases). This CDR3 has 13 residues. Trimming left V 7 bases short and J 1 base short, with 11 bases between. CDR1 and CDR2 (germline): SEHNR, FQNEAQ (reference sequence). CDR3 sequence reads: CASTTTGSYEQYF. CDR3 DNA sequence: TGTGCCAGCACCACGACAGGTTCCTACGAGCAGTACTTC.

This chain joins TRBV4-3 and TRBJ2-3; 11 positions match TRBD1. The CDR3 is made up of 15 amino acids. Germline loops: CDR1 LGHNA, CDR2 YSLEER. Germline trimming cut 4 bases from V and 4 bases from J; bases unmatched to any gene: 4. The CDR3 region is CASSRTGGGPDTQYF. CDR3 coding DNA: TGCGCCAGCAGCCGGACAGGGGGCGGCCCAGATACGCAGTATTTT.

The CDR3 region has the DNA TGTGCCAGCTCATCAACAGGGGACTCTGGAAACACCATATATTTT. It codes for CASSSTGDSGNTIYF. The chain carries TRBV18 and TRBJ1-3; 7 positions agree with TRBD1. The CDR3 totals 15 residues. Losses at the gene ends were 5 bases for V and 0 bases for J; bases not matched to a gene: 4. Looked up from germline, CDR1 is KGHSH and CDR2 is LQKENI.

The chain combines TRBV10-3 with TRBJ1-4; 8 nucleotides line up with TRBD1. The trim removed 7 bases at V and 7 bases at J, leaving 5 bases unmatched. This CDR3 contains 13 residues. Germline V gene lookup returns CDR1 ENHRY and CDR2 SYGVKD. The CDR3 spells CAINQGAGEKLFF. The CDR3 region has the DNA TGTGCCATCAACCAGGGGGCAGGTGAAAAACTGTTTTTT.

CDR3 sequence reads: CASSLTQGYEQFF. The CDR3 nucleotides read TGTGCCAGCAGTTTAACCCAGGGGTATGAGCAGTTCTTC. The chain carries TRBV12-3 or TRBV12-4 and TRBJ2-1, with TRBD1 as a possible D gene (6 bases). V was cut by 2 bases and J by 8 bases, with 10 bases left in between. This CDR3 is 13 amino acids long.

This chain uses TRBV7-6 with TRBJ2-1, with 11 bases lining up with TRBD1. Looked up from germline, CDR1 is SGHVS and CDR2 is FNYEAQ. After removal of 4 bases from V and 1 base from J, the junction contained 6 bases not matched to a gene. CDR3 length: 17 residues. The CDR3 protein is CASSSDRGHGSYNEQFF. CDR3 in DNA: TGTGCCAGCAGCTCGGACAGGGGGCATGGATCCTACAATGAGCAGTTCTTC.

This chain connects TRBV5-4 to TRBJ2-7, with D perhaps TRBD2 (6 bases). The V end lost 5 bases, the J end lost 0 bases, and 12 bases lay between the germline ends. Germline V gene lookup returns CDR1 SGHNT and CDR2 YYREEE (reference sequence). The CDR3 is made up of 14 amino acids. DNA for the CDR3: TGTGCCAGCAGGACGGACTACGGCTCCTACGAGCAGTACTTC. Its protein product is CASRTDYGSYEQYF.

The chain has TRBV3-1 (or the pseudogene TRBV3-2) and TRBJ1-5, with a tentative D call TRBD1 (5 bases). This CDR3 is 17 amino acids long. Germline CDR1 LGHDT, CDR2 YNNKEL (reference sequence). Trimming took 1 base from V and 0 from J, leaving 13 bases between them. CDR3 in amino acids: CASSQGGGADSNQPQHF. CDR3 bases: TGTGCCAGCAGCCAAGGAGGCGGGGCTGATAGCAATCAGCCCCAGCATTTT.

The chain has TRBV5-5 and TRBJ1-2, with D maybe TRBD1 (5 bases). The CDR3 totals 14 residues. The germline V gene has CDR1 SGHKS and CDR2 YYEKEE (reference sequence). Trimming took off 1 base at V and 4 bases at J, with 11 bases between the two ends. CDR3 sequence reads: CASSLSRQSYGYTF. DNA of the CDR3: TGTGCCAGCAGCTTGTCTCGACAGAGCTATGGCTACACCTTC.

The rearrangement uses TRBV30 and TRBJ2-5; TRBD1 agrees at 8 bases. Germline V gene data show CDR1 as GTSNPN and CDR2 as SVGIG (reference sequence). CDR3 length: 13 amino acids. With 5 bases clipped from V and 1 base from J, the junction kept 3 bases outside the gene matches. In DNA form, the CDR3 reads TGTGCCTGGGACAGGGGAGCCCAAGAGACCCAGTACTTC. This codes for CAWDRGAQETQYF.

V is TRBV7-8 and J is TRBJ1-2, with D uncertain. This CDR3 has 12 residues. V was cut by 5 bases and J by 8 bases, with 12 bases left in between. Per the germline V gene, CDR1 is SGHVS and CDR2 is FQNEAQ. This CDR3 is CASSPGRYGYTF. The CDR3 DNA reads TGTGCCAGCAGCCCGGGGAGGTACGGCTACACCTTC.

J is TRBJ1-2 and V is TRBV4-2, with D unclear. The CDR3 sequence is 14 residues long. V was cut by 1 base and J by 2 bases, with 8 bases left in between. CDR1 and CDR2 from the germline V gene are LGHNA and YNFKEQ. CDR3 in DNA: TGTGCCAGCAGCCAAGGGCGGGAGAACTATGGCTACACCTTC. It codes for CASSQGRENYGYTF.

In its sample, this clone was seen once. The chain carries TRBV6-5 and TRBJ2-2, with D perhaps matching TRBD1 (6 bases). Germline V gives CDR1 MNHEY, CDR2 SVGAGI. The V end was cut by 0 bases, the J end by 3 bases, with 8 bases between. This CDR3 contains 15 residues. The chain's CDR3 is CASSYSDSYTGELFF. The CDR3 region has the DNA TGTGCCAGCAGTTACTCGGACAGTTACACCGGGGAGCTGTTTTTT.

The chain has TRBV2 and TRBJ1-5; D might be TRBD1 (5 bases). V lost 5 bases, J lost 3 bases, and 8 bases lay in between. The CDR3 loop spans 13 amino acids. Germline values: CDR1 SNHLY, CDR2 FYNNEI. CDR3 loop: CASSTRVNQPQHF. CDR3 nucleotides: TGTGCCAGCAGTACCAGGGTCAATCAGCCCCAGCATTTT.

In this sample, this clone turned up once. In DNA form, the CDR3 reads TGTGCCAGCAGCTTGCAGGGTGGCGACTATGGCTACACCTTC. This gives the protein CASSLQGGDYGYTF. The chain recombines TRBV5-6 with TRBJ1-2; TRBD1 might be the D (5 bases). Deletions cut 1 base from V and 3 bases from J, with 10 bases between. This CDR3 spans 14 amino acids. CDR1 SGHDT and CDR2 YYEEEE come from the germline V gene.

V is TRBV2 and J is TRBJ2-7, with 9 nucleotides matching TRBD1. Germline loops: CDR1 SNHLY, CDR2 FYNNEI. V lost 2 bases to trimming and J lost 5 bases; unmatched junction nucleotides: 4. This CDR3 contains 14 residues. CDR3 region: CASSEPQGADEQYF. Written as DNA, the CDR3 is TGTGCCAGCAGTGAACCACAGGGGGCGGACGAGCAGTACTTC.

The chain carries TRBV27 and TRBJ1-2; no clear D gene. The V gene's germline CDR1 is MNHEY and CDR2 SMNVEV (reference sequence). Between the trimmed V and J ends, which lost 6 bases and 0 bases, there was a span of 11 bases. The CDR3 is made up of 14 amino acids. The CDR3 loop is CASRPNPANYGYTF. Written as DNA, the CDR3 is TGTGCCAGCAGGCCCAACCCAGCTAACTATGGCTACACCTTC.

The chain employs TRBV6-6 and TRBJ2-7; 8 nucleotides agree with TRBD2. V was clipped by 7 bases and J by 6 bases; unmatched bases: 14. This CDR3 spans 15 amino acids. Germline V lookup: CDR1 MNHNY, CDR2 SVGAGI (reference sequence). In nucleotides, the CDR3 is TGTGCCAGCACCTCCGGGACTAGTTTTCTCTCCGAGCAGTACTTC. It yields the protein CASTSGTSFLSEQYF.

CDR3 sequence reads: CAWSVGGGGFNSPLHF. DNA for the CDR3: TGTGCCTGGAGTGTAGGGGGAGGGGGATTTAATTCACCCCTCCACTTT. The chain links TRBV30 to TRBJ1-6, with D possibly TRBD1 on 6 matching bases. The CDR3 is made up of 16 amino acids. Trimming cost V 0 bases and J 6 bases, with 15 bases left between them. Germline V lookup: CDR1 GTSNPN, CDR2 SVGIG (reference sequence).